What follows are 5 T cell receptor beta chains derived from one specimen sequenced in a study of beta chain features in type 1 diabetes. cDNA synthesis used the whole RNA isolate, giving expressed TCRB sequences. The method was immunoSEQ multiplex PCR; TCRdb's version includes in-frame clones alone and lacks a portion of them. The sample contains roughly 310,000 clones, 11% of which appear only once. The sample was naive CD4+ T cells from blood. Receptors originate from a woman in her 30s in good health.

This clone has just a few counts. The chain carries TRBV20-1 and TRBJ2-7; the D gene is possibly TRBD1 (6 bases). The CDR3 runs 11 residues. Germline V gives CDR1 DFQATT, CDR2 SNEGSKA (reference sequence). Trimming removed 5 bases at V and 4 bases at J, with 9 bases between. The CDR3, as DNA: TGCAGTGCTTTACAGGGATACGAGCAGTACTTC. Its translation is CSALQGYEQYF.

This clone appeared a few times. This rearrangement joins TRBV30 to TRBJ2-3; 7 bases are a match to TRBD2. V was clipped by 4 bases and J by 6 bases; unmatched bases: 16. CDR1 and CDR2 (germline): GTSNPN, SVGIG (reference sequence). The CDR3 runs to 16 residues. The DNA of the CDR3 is TGTGCCTGGACCCCTACTAGCGCTTTCGTATCGGATACGCAGTATTTT. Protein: CAWTPTSAFVSDTQYF.

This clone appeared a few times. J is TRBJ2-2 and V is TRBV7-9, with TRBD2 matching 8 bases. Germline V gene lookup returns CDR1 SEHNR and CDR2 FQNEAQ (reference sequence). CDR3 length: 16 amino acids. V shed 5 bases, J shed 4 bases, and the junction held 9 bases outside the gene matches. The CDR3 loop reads CASSRTRSGGTGELFF. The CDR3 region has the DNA TGTGCCAGCAGCCGGACCCGAAGCGGGGGCACCGGGGAGCTGTTTTTT.

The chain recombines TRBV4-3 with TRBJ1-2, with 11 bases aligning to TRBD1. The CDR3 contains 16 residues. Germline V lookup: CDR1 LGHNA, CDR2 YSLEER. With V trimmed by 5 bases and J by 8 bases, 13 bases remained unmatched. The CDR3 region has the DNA TGCGCCAGCAGCTACGACAGGACAGGGGGCGGGGACGGCTACACCTTC. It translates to CASSYDRTGGGDGYTF.

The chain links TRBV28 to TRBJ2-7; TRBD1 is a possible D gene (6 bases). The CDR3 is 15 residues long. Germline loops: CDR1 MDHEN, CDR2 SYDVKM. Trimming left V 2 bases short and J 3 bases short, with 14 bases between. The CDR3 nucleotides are TGTGCCAGCAGTTTAAGGACAGTTGTCCTCTACGAGCAGTACTTC. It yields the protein CASSLRTVVLYEQYF.